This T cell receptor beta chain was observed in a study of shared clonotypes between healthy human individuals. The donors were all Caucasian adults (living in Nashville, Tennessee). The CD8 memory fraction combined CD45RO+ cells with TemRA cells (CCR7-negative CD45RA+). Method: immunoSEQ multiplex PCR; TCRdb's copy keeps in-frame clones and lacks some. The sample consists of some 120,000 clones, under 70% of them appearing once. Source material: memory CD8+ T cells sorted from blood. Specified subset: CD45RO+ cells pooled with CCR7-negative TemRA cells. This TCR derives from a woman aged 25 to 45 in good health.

CDR3 region: CASSYPAVASYNEQFF. The CDR3 coding sequence is TGTGCCAGCAGCTACCCAGCGGTGGCCTCCTACAATGAGCAGTTCTTC. The chain joins TRBV6-5 to TRBJ2-1; possible D gene TRBD2, 5 bases. Trimming stripped 6 bases from V and 0 bases from J, with 15 bases between. Germline V gene data show CDR1 as MNHEY and CDR2 as SVGAGI. This CDR3 has 16 amino acids.